The present entry profiles one TCR beta chain with its context. The CDR3 has 13 residues. Trimming pared 7 bases from V and 4 bases from J, leaving 13 bases between. Germline values: CDR1 WSHSY, CDR2 SAAADI. The entry originates in a study of control samples from healthy donors and cancer patients. Here immunoSEQ multiplex PCR was the method, and the copy in TCRdb shows in-frame clones only, minus some. This table holds 110,000 or so clones, about 80% found once. Sequenced sample: blood. The chain has TRBV10-2 and TRBJ2-5, with unresolved D. The clonotype originates from a man aged 18 to 29 in good health. As DNA, the CDR3 is TGCGCCAGCACAGAGTGGAGTCGAGAGACCCAGTACTTC. Translating gives CASTEWSRETQYF.